The 9 T cell receptor beta chains below all came from one sample that was sequenced in a study of blood T cells in healthy people across ages. Using a J-beta primer mix together with a sample-barcoded 5' primer, a second PCR was run for about 7 to 12 cycles. TCRdb fed the 5' RACE reads into MiXCR, producing one record per CDR3 protein. In the table there are some 900,000 distinct CDR3 sequences, around 46% of which are singletons. Input material: blood. These receptors were taken from a man under 40 in good health.

This clonotype was picked up a small number of times. The V and J genes are TRBV18 and TRBJ1-4; D unresolved. Germline values: CDR1 KGHSH, CDR2 LQKENI. This CDR3 contains 13 residues. Trimming took 5 bases from V and 7 from J, leaving 11 bases between them. The CDR3 DNA follows: TGTGCCAGCTCATCCCGGGAAGGTGAAAAACTGTTTTTT. It encodes CASSSREGEKLFF.

This chain uses TRBV28 with TRBJ2-5; 7 nucleotides align to TRBD2. The ends lost 11 bases at V and 7 bases at J; junction bases unmatched: 19. From germline, CDR1 is MDHEN and CDR2 SYDVKM. This CDR3 is built from 15 residues. DNA for the CDR3: TGTGCCGGCTCTCAACCGGGGACTACGGCAGGGACCCAGTACTTC. Residues: CAGSQPGTTAGTQYF.

There are a few counts of this clonotype. The chain uses TRBV25-1 and TRBJ2-1; 9 bases are a match to TRBD1. Germline lookup yields CDR1 MGHDK and CDR2 SYGVNS. This CDR3 is 16 amino acids long. V gave up 5 bases and J gave up 5 bases; unmatched junction bases: 10. The CDR3 DNA follows: TGTGCCAGCAGTATCTTAGGGACAGGGTTTGACAATGAGCAGTTCTTC. Its protein product is CASSILGTGFDNEQFF.

In its sample, this clonotype was seen a few times. The rearrangement joins TRBV7-9 to TRBJ2-3; 7 bases are shared with TRBD1. Germline-derived CDR1 and CDR2 are SEHNR and FQNEAQ (reference sequence). This CDR3 has 16 amino acids. V trimming: 6 bases; J trimming: 4 bases; junction bases outside the gene matches: 13. Here the CDR3 reads CASRPLTGAFADTQYF. In nucleotides, the CDR3 is TGTGCCAGCAGGCCCCTAACAGGGGCTTTCGCAGATACGCAGTATTTT. The complete variable domain, with remaining parts taken from reference TRBV7-9 and TRBJ2-3, reads DTGVSQNPRHKITKRGQNVTFRCDPISEHNRLYWYRQTLGQGPEFLTYFQNEAQLEKSRLLSDRFSAERPKGSFSTLEIQRTEQGDSAMYLCASRPLTGAFADTQYFGPGTRLTVL.

The chain employs TRBV6-2 or TRBV6-3 and TRBJ2-5; D remains unclear. Trimming pared 5 bases from V and 5 bases from J, leaving 15 bases between. CDR1 and CDR2 (germline): MNHEY, SVGEGT. CDR3 length: 14 residues. The CDR3 is CASSLLSRSETQYF. The CDR3 nucleotides read TGTGCCAGCAGTCTACTCAGCCGTAGCGAGACCCAGTACTTC.

This clonotype was counted a few times. V is TRBV2 and J is TRBJ1-2; D gene unclear. CDR3 length equals 14 residues. Germline V gene data show CDR1 as SNHLY and CDR2 as FYNNEI. Trimming removed 7 bases from V and 2 bases from J, with 14 bases in between. The CDR3 DNA reads TGTGCCAGCACCTCTTCCGCCTCAAACTATGGCTACACCTTC. It codes for CASTSSASNYGYTF.

CDR3: CSARDPGQGAEGYTF. The CDR3 DNA follows: TGCAGTGCTAGAGATCCCGGACAGGGGGCGGAAGGCTACACCTTC. The chain couples TRBV20-1 to TRBJ1-2, with 11 bases lining up with TRBD1. The germline V gene has CDR1 DFQATT and CDR2 SNEGSKA (reference sequence). The CDR3 sequence is 15 residues long. The junction had 8 bases not matched to a gene; V was cut back by 0 bases and J by 8 bases.

This clonotype occurred a few times. V usage is TRBV30 and J usage is TRBJ1-4; D not certain. The V end lost 0 bases, the J end lost 7 bases, and 15 bases lay between the germline ends. Germline V CDR1 and CDR2: GTSNPN, SVGIG (reference sequence). The CDR3 consists of 15 residues. CDR3: CAWSVRQVAGEKLFF. The CDR3 nucleotides read TGTGCCTGGAGTGTACGGCAGGTAGCGGGTGAAAAACTGTTTTTT. Full variable domain (rest looked up from reference TRBV30 and TRBJ1-4): SQTIHQWPATLVQPVGSPLSLECTVEGTSNPNLYWYRQAAGRGLQLLFYSVGIGQISSEVPQNLSASRPQDRQFILSSKKLLLSDSGFYLCAWSVRQVAGEKLFFGSGTQLSVL.

The chain couples TRBV29-1 to TRBJ2-5; the D is unclear. Trimming removed 8 bases from V and 5 bases from J, with 15 bases in between. This CDR3 contains 12 residues. Germline lookup yields CDR1 SQVTM and CDR2 ANQGSEA. CDR3 nucleotide sequence: TGCAGCCACACCGGCGCGAGGGAGACCCAGTACTTC. Its translation is CSHTGARETQYF.